This T cell receptor (beta chain) was sequenced in a study of glioma-infiltrating T cells. Turning to the study itself: Glioblastomas were WHO grade IV, sampled at first diagnosis; low-grade were grade II. Study observations and caveats: Shared blood CDR3 signature motifs marked patients with low tissue-blood divergence. Above-expected tissue-blood divergence occurred in all gliomas, most in low-grade ones. Only very few CDR3 sequences appeared in both tissue and blood.

CDR1 and CDR2 from the germline V gene are MDHEN and SYDVKM. V shed 4 bases and J 2 bases; nucleotides not matched to a gene: 5. This CDR3 has 15 residues. This clonotype was counted ten times or more. Antigen specificity is unknown. Amplification of TCR alpha and beta CDR3 regions from RNA used iRepertoire nested multiplex PCR. TCRdb analysed the multiplex PCR reads with MiXCR anew, one entry per CDR3 protein. The data show about 410,000 distinct CDR3 sequences, roughly 41% seen once. The receptor comes from a human donor with low-grade glioma or glioblastoma, undergoing nonglioma brain surgery, or in good health (not recorded which). The sequenced sample was glioma tissue, nonneoplastic brain tissue, or PBMCs (not recorded which). The rearrangement joins TRBV28 to TRBJ1-5; 7 bases are shared with TRBD1. CDR3 sequence: CASSSPGGGNQPQHF. The CDR3 DNA reads as TGTGCCAGCAGTTCCCCAGGGGGAGGCAATCAGCCCCAGCATTTT.